The sequence of this T cell receptor (beta chain) was determined in a study of blood T cell repertoires in COVID-19. Study in general: Donors in the United States, Italy and Spain gave samples during acute or convalescent COVID-19.

This CDR3 has 14 amino acids. J lost 10 bases, V lost 4 bases, and 5 bases had no gene match. Germline CDR1 reads SEHNR; CDR2 reads FQNEAQ (reference sequence). TCRdb's table, derived via immunoSEQ multiplex PCR, lists solely in-frame clones and lacks some. The sample contains roughly 200,000 clones, around 83% of which appear only once. Sequencing was carried out using peripheral blood. This sequence joins TRBV7-9 and TRBJ2-1; 12 bases agree with TRBD2. This clonotype was obtained from a human donor in a cohort sampled during active COVID-19. The CDR3 reads CASSSGTSGWEQFF. In nucleotides, the CDR3 is TGTGCCAGCAGCTCAGGGACTAGCGGGTGGGAGCAGTTCTTC.